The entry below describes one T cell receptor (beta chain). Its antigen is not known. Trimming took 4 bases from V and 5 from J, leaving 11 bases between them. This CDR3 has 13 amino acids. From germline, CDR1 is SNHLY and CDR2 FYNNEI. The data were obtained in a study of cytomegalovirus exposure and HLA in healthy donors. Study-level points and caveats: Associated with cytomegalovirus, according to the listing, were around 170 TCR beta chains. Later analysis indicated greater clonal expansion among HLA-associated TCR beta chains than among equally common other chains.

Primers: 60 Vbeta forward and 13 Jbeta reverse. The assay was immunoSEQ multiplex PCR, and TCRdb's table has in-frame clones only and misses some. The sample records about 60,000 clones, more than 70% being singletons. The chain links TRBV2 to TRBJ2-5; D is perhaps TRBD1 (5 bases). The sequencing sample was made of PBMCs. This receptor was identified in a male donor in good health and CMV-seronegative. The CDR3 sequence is CASSARVGETQYF. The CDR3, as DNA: TGTGCCAGCAGTGCCAGGGTTGGGGAGACCCAGTACTTC.